The 13 T cell receptor beta chains below were found in one sample sequenced in a study of cytomegalovirus exposure and HLA in healthy donors. Primers: 60 Vbeta forward and 13 Jbeta reverse. The assay was immunoSEQ multiplex PCR, and TCRdb's table has in-frame clones only and misses some. This sample has over 150,000 clones, with approximately 80% found just once. The source material was PBMCs. The receptors here all came from a man younger than 40 in good health and CMV-seropositive.

The chain joins TRBV29-1 to TRBJ1-2; TRBD1 might be the D (5 bases). This CDR3 contains 15 residues. Trimming pared 0 bases from V and 8 bases from J, leaving 19 bases between. Germline V gene data show CDR1 as SQVTM and CDR2 as ANQGSEA. CDR3 DNA sequence: TGCAGCGTTGAAGATCGGGGGACCGGCTTTCGGGGCTACACCTTC. Protein sequence: CSVEDRGTGFRGYTF.

In DNA, the CDR3 is TGTGCCAGCAGCACCTGGACAGAGAACACTGAAGCTTTCTTT. Translation gives CASSTWTENTEAFF. The J gene is TRBJ1-1, the V gene TRBV13; D is perhaps TRBD1 (6 bases). Germline CDR1 and CDR2: PRHDT and FYEKMQ (reference sequence). The CDR3 runs to 14 residues. V was cut by 5 bases and J by 1 base, with 11 bases left in between.

The CDR3 loop reads CASSLAGTGYEQYF. CDR3 DNA: TGTGCCAGCAGCCTCGCCGGGACAGGGTACGAGCAGTACTTC. The chain has TRBV7-2 and TRBJ2-7; TRBD1 matches at 9 bases. Trimming at V came to 5 bases and at J to 4 bases, leaving 6 bases not matched to a gene. This CDR3 region has 14 residues. In germline, CDR1 is SGHTA, CDR2 FQGNSA.

The chain couples TRBV6-1 to TRBJ2-1; D unclear. V gave up 10 bases and J gave up 8 bases, with 6 bases separating them. The length of the CDR3 is 9 residues. Per the germline V gene, CDR1 is MNHNS and CDR2 is SASEGT. CDR3 sequence reads: CATSYEQFF. CDR3 in DNA: TGTGCCACCTCTTATGAGCAGTTCTTC.

This sequence joins TRBV6-5 and TRBJ2-4, with 7 bases matching TRBD2. The CDR3 consists of 14 residues. Losses at the gene ends were 2 bases for V and 6 bases for J; bases not matched to a gene: 4. Germline V gene lookup returns CDR1 MNHEY and CDR2 SVGAGI. CDR3 residues: CASSYRLAGNIQYF. For the CDR3, the DNA is TGTGCCAGCAGTTACAGACTAGCCGGAAACATTCAGTACTTC.

This clone appeared once. The chain employs TRBV15 and TRBJ2-1; D gene ambiguous. CDR3 length: 15 residues. Germline V gene sequence: CDR1 LNHNV, CDR2 YYDKDF (reference sequence). Trimming removed 0 bases from V and 5 bases from J, with 11 bases in between. The DNA for the CDR3 is TGTGCCACCAGCAGAGATCATGCGGAAAACAATGAGCAGTTCTTC. It is translated as CATSRDHAENNEQFF.

V usage is TRBV5-4 and J usage is TRBJ2-1, with a possible D match to TRBD2 (6 bases). The germline V and J ends were trimmed by 2 bases and 4 bases, with 16 bases remaining between them. Per the germline V gene, CDR1 is SGHNT and CDR2 is YYREEE (reference sequence). The CDR3 contains 16 residues. CDR3 sequence reads: CASSFSSLANYNEQFF. The CDR3, as DNA: TGTGCCAGCAGCTTCAGTTCGCTAGCGAATTACAATGAGCAGTTCTTC.

The chain joins TRBV5-5 to TRBJ2-2, with 12 bases that match TRBD2. The V and J ends lost 0 bases and 7 bases, in that order; junction bases with no gene match: 7. Germline V CDR1 and CDR2: SGHKS, YYEKEE (reference sequence). This CDR3 contains 17 residues. This chain's CDR3 is CASSLGPSGRALGELFF. DNA of the CDR3: TGTGCCAGCAGCTTGGGGCCTAGCGGGAGGGCCCTCGGGGAGCTGTTTTTT.

V gene TRBV2 combines with J gene TRBJ2-7; 9 positions agree with TRBD2. Germline CDR1 is SNHLY and CDR2 is FYNNEI. The CDR3 totals 15 residues. With V trimmed by 6 bases and J by 2 bases, 8 bases remained unmatched. CDR3 sequence: CASRRLAGITYEQYF. The CDR3 DNA reads TGTGCCAGCAGGAGGCTAGCGGGAATTACCTACGAGCAGTACTTC.

V gene TRBV30 combines with J gene TRBJ2-1, with D possibly matching TRBD2 (6 bases). This CDR3 contains 12 residues. Trimming cost V 2 bases and J 10 bases, with 12 bases left between them. CDR1 GTSNPN and CDR2 SVGIG come from the germline V gene (reference sequence). CDR3 loop: CAWSIRAGEQFF. The CDR3 region has the DNA TGTGCCTGGAGTATCCGAGCGGGCGAGCAGTTCTTC. Full variable domain (remainder filled in from reference TRBV30 and TRBJ2-1): SQTIHQWPATLVQPVGSPLSLECTVEGTSNPNLYWYRQAAGRGLQLLFYSVGIGQISSEVPQNLSASRPQDRQFILSSKKLLLSDSGFYLCAWSIRAGEQFFGPGTRLTVL.

This rearrangement joins TRBV27 to TRBJ1-2, with TRBD1 identical over 10 bases. The junction had 12 bases not matched to a gene; V was cut back by 6 bases and J by 8 bases. The germline CDR1 and CDR2 sequences are MNHEY and SMNVEV (reference sequence). The CDR3 extends over 15 amino acids. The CDR3 sequence is CASSPKPTGGYGYTF. The CDR3 DNA sequence: TGTGCCAGCAGCCCGAAACCGACAGGGGGCTACGGCTACACCTTC.

This rearrangement joins TRBV4-2 to TRBJ2-3; 7 positions match TRBD2. With V trimmed by 0 bases and J by 10 bases, 7 bases remained unmatched. The germline CDR1 and CDR2 sequences are LGHNA and YNFKEQ. The CDR3 spans 14 residues. CDR3: CASSQDSTSVPQYF. The CDR3 nucleotides are TGTGCCAGCAGCCAAGATTCCACTAGCGTCCCGCAGTATTTT.

V usage is TRBV5-1 and J usage is TRBJ1-1, with D hard to call. V lost 0 bases and J 1 base, leaving 10 bases between the germline ends. Germline V gene lookup returns CDR1 SGHRS and CDR2 YFSETQ. This CDR3 contains 15 residues. The CDR3 bases are TGCGCCAGCAGCTTGGAGGGAGGGCCGAACACTGAAGCTTTCTTT. Its protein is CASSLEGGPNTEAFF.